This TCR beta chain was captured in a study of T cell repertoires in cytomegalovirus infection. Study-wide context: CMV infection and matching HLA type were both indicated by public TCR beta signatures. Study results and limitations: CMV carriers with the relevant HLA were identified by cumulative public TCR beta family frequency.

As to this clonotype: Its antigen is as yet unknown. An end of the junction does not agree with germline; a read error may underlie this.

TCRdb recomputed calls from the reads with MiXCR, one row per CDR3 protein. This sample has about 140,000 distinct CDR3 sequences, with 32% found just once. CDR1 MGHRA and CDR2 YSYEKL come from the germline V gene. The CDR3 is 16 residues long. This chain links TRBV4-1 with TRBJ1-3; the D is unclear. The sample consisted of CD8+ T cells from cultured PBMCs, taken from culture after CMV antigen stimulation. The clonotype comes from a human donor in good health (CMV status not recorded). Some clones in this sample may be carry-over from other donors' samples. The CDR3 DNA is TGTGCCAGCAGCCAAGATCTAGAAGTCCCTGGAAACACCATATATTTT. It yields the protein CASSQDLEVPGNTIYF.